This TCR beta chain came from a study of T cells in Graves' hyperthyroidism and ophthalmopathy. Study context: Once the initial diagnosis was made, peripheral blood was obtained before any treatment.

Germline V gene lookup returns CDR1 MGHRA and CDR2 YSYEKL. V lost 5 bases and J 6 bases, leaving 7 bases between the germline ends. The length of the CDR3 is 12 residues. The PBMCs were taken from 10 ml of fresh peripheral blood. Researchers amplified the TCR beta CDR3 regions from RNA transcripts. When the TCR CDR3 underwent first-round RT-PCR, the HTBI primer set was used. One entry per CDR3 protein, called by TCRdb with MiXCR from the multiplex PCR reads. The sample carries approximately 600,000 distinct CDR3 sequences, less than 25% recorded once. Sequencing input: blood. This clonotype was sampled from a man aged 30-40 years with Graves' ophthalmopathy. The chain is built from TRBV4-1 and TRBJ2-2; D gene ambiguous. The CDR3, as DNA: TGCGCCAGCAGCGATAGTGCCGGGGAGCTGTTTTTT. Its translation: CASSDSAGELFF.